This T cell receptor beta chain originates from a study of blood T cell repertoires in COVID-19. On the study more broadly: Samples taken during acute and convalescent COVID-19 were collected in the United States, Italy and Spain.

The table lists this clone with a count of one. CDR3 size: 15 residues. Germline V gene data show CDR1 as MNHEY and CDR2 as SVGAGI. Trimming took off 7 bases at V and 10 bases at J, with 25 bases between the two ends. Authors' methods: Reference gene primer amplification yielded estimated nucleated cell counts. Libraries were prepared by immunoSEQ multiplex PCR; TCRdb keeps only in-frame clonotypes and omits some of them. V and J calls and clone size follow that table, whereas D and trimming were derived from the DNA. The data contain roughly 230,000 clones, approximately 82% of them singletons. This rearrangement joins TRBV6-5 to TRBJ1-2, with unresolved D. The source is a woman aged 80 or over with acute or convalescent COVID-19. The sequenced material came from peripheral blood. The CDR3 reads CASNVYKAATQDYTF. In DNA, the CDR3 is TGTGCCAGCAACGTCTACAAAGCAGCAACGCAGGACTACACCTTC.